The T cell receptor (beta chain) described here comes from a study of persistence of HIV-infected CD4 T cells. Whole-study context: Donors had been on suppressive ART for a median of 8 years.

Concerning this clone itself: The antigen remains unidentified. The same CDR3 arises from other DNA sequences in this sample as well.

Cells were stimulated nonspecifically with anti-CD3/anti-CD28 magnetic beads. Sorting of responding CD4+ T cells relied on upregulated CD40 ligand together with CD69. CD4+ T cell counts exceeded 400 cells/uL; CMV serology was positive. The immunoSEQ assay was version 4, run in survey mode. This table comes from immunoSEQ multiplex PCR, and its TCRdb copy is limited to in-frame clones, with some not included. The sample lists 35,000 to 45,000 clones, 88% occurring once. Study-wide points: Rare CMV-responding cells carrying HIV-1 proviruses were not analyzed separately for TCR. Degenerate expanded CDR3beta sequences were enriched among CMV- and Gag-responding cells.

The TCR comes from an adult woman with HIV who was CMV-seropositive. Sequences were derived from CD4+ T cells sorted from PBMCs after roughly 20-hour stimulation, sampled from a patient who received antiretroviral therapy.

CDR3 sequence (DNA): TGCGCCAGCAGCCTGGGACAGGAGTACACCGGGGAGCTGTTTTTT. It is translated as CASSLGQEYTGELFF. This sequence joins TRBV5-1 and TRBJ2-2, with 8 bases identical to TRBD1. V shed 4 bases, J shed 3 bases, and the junction held 5 bases outside the gene matches. The CDR3 consists of 15 residues. Germline CDR1 SGHRS, CDR2 YFSETQ. The full variable domain, with the rest looked up from reference TRBV5-1 and TRBJ2-2, is KAGVTQTPRYLIKTRGQQVTLSCSPISGHRSVSWYQQTPGQGLQFLFEYFSETQRNKGNFPGRFSGRQFSNSRSEMNVSTLELGDSALYLCASSLGQEYTGELFFGEGSRLTVL.